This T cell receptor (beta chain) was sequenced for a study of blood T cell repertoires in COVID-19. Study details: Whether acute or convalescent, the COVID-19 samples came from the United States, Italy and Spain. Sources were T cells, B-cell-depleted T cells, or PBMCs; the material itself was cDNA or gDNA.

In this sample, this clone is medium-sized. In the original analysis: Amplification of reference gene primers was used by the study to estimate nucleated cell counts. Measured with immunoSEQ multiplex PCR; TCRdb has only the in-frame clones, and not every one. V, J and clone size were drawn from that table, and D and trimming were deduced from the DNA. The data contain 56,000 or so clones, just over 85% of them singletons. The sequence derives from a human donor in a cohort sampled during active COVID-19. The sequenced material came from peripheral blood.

CDR3 bases: TGTGCCAGCAGCTTTCGGGCGGGAGGAGTTTACAATGAGCAGTTCTTC. Amino acid sequence: CASSFRAGGVYNEQFF. The V gene is TRBV11-2, the J gene TRBJ2-1; TRBD2 aligns across 8 bases. Germline CDR1 and CDR2: SGHAT and FQNNGV. Trimming removed 3 bases from V and 4 bases from J; junction bases left unmatched: 8. The CDR3 is 16 residues long.